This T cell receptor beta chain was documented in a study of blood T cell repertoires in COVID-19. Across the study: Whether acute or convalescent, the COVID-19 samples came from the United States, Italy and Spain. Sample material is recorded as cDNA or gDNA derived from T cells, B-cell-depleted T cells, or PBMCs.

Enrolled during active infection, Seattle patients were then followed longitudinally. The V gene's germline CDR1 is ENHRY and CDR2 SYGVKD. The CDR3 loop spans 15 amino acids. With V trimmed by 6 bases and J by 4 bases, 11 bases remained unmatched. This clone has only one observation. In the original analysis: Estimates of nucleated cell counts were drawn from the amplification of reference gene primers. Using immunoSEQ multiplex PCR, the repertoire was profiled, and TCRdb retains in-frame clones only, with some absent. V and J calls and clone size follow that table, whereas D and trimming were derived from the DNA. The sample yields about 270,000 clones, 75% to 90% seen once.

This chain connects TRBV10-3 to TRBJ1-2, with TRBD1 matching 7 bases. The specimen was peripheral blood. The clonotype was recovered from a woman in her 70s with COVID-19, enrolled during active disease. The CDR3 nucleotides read TGTGCCATCAGGAGGGGGCCGGAGTCTTCCTATGGCTACACCTTC. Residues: CAIRRGPESSYGYTF.